Each of the 16 T cell receptor beta chains below was sequenced from the same sample in a study of Graves' ophthalmopathy and Graves' hyperthyroidism. Transcripts of RNA were the source for amplifying TCR beta CDR3 regions. Following a first-round RT-PCR that used HTBI primers, a second-round multiplex PCR was carried out. TCRdb reprocessed the multiplex PCR reads with MiXCR, giving one entry per CDR3 protein. The sample contains just over 400,000 distinct CDR3 sequences, roughly 21% of which appear only once. Material for sequencing was peripheral blood. The receptor source for this set is a woman under 30 with stable Graves' hyperthyroidism.

The gene calls are TRBV7-2 and TRBJ1-5, with D uncertain. V was cut by 3 bases and J by 6 bases, with 9 bases left in between. The CDR3 consists of 13 residues. Germline assignment: CDR1 SGHTA and CDR2 FQGNSA. CDR3 in DNA: TGTGCCAGCAGCTTGCGGGGAACTCAGCCCCAGCATTTT. Translation gives CASSLRGTQPQHF. The full variable domain, its missing parts supplied by reference TRBV7-2 and TRBJ1-5, is GAGVSQSPSNKVTEKGKDVELRCDPISGHTALYWYRQSLGQGLEFLIYFQGNSAPDKSGLPSDRFSAERTGGSVSTLTIQRTQQEDSAVYLCASSLRGTQPQHFGDGTRLSIL.

This clonotype was seen repeatedly, ten times or more. J is TRBJ2-5 and V is TRBV3-1, with D hard to call. The CDR3 consists of 13 residues. Trimming removed 3 bases from V and 2 bases from J, with 7 bases in between. Germline assignment: CDR1 LGHDT and CDR2 YNNKEL (reference sequence). The CDR3 sequence: CASSHLSQETQYF. CDR3 sequence (DNA): TGTGCCAGCAGCCATTTGTCACAAGAGACCCAGTACTTC.

This clonotype showed up many times. The rearrangement links TRBV2 to TRBJ2-7; 7 bases line up with TRBD1. Germline CDR1 reads SNHLY; CDR2 reads FYNNEI. V was clipped by 0 bases and J by 2 bases; unmatched bases: 4. CDR3 size: 15 residues. The CDR3 DNA follows: TGTGCCAGCAGTGAAGCAAGGGGGCGCACCTACGAGCAGTACTTC. Its translation is CASSEARGRTYEQYF.

This chain connects TRBV4-2 to TRBJ1-3, with D possibly being TRBD1 (6 bases). Germline CDR1 LGHNA, CDR2 YNFKEQ. Deletions cut 4 bases from V and 0 bases from J, with 16 bases between. This CDR3 has 17 residues. CDR3 nucleotides: TGTGCCAGCAGCCCCGATCGATACAGGGCCTCTGGAAACACCATATATTTT. It encodes CASSPDRYRASGNTIYF.

The chain employs TRBV25-1 and TRBJ1-2; D remains unclear. V lost 2 bases to trimming and J lost 8 bases, with 15 bases between them. CDR3 length equals 14 residues. From germline, CDR1 is MGHDK and CDR2 SYGVNS. In DNA form, the CDR3 reads TGTGCCAGCAGTGAACCCAACACTGTGGGGGGCTACACCTTC. Protein product: CASSEPNTVGGYTF.

The chain links TRBV12-3 or TRBV12-4 to TRBJ1-5, with D perhaps matching TRBD1 (5 bases). This CDR3 is 14 amino acids long. V was cut by 3 bases and J by 3 bases, with 9 bases left in between. CDR3 bases: TGTGCCAGCAGTTTTCTAGGGGCCAATCAGCCCCAGCATTTT. This sequence encodes CASSFLGANQPQHF.

Concerning this clonotype itself: With a much larger clone just one base away, this may be a read error. The chain employs TRBV20-1 and TRBJ1-1; 11 bases fit TRBD1. There are 12 residues in the CDR3. Looked up from germline, CDR1 is DFQATT and CDR2 is SNEGSKA (reference sequence). CDR3 in DNA: TGCAGTGAAAGGACAGGGGGCCTTGAAGTTTTCTTT. Encoded protein: CSERTGGLEVFF.

This clonotype was seen a few times. This may arise from a read error, as a much more abundant clone is one base away. V is TRBV6-1 and J is TRBJ2-7; 7 bases agree with TRBD2. This CDR3 has 15 amino acids. J was trimmed by 3 bases and V by 6 bases; bases with no gene match: 11. Per germline, CDR1 MNHNS and CDR2 SASEGT. The CDR3 here is CASRPPGLLDYEQYF. The CDR3 nucleotides read TGTGCCAGCAGGCCCCCGGGACTATTGGACTACGAGCAGTACTTC.

This clonotype was recorded many times. CDR3 nucleotides: TGTGCCAGCAGTTTATGGACAGGGAGGGGCAATCAGCCCCAGCATTTT. Residues: CASSLWTGRGNQPQHF. V gene TRBV28 combines with J gene TRBJ1-5, with 7 bases matching TRBD1. V gave up 0 bases and J gave up 2 bases; unmatched junction bases: 4. CDR3 length equals 16 residues. Germline values: CDR1 MDHEN, CDR2 SYDVKM.

This clonotype was detected ten times or more. This chain connects TRBV27 to TRBJ1-2, with D uncertain. This CDR3 is 15 amino acids long. CDR1 is MNHEY, CDR2 SMNVEV, per germline (reference sequence). V lost 6 bases, J lost 0 bases, and 14 bases lay in between. CDR3 in amino acids: CASRVYSGANYGYTF. The CDR3 region has the DNA TGTGCCAGCAGAGTTTACTCCGGAGCTAACTATGGCTACACCTTC.

The V call is TRBV12-3 or TRBV12-4, the J call TRBJ1-3; 7 bases align to TRBD1. The CDR3 sequence is 15 residues long. V was clipped by 3 bases and J by 1 base; unmatched bases: 3. This CDR3 is CASSLGQTSGNTIYF. The CDR3 DNA reads TGTGCCAGCAGTTTGGGACAGACTTCTGGAAACACCATATATTTT.

This clonotype was found many times. The rearrangement links TRBV20-1 to TRBJ1-2; D remains ambiguous. The V end was cut by 3 bases, the J end by 3 bases, with 14 bases between. CDR3 size: 14 residues. CDR1 and CDR2 from the germline V gene are DFQATT and SNEGSKA (reference sequence). CDR3 in amino acids: CSASRPMSYYGYTF. In DNA form, the CDR3 reads TGCAGTGCTAGCCGACCCATGAGCTACTATGGCTACACCTTC.

This clonotype occurred many times. This chain connects TRBV12-3 or TRBV12-4 to TRBJ2-5; D is possibly TRBD1 or TRBD2 (5 bases each). The CDR3 runs to 14 residues. V shed 2 bases and J shed 4 bases, with 11 bases lying between them. The CDR3 region is CASSLRSGRETQYF. DNA for the CDR3: TGTGCCAGCAGTTTAAGGTCGGGGCGAGAGACCCAGTACTTC.

In this sample, this clonotype turned up a few times. This rearrangement joins TRBV6-5 to TRBJ2-2; the D gene is possibly TRBD1 (6 bases). The CDR3 runs to 15 residues. The ends were cut back, 2 bases at V and 5 bases at J, with 12 bases in the middle. The germline V gene encodes CDR1 MNHEY and CDR2 SVGAGI. CDR3 nucleotide sequence: TGTGCCAGCAGTTACGGCACAGGGTGGACCGGGGAGCTGTTTTTT. It specifies CASSYGTGWTGELFF.

This clonotype was counted ten times or more. The gene calls are TRBV13 and TRBJ1-1, with D maybe TRBD1 (5 bases). The ends were cut back, 4 bases at V and 1 base at J, with 10 bases in the middle. Germline values: CDR1 PRHDT, CDR2 FYEKMQ (reference sequence). The CDR3 has 14 amino acids. The CDR3 DNA reads TGTGCCAGCAGCTCGGGACGGCCGAACACTGAAGCTTTCTTT. It specifies CASSSGRPNTEAFF.

The V gene is TRBV15, the J gene TRBJ1-1; D gene ambiguous. Trimming cost V 0 bases and J 1 base, with 6 bases left between them. The CDR3 consists of 14 residues. Germline V gives CDR1 LNHNV, CDR2 YYDKDF (reference sequence). CDR3 loop: CATSRDLGNTEAFF. Here the CDR3 DNA reads TGTGCCACCAGCAGAGATTTGGGGAACACTGAAGCTTTCTTT.